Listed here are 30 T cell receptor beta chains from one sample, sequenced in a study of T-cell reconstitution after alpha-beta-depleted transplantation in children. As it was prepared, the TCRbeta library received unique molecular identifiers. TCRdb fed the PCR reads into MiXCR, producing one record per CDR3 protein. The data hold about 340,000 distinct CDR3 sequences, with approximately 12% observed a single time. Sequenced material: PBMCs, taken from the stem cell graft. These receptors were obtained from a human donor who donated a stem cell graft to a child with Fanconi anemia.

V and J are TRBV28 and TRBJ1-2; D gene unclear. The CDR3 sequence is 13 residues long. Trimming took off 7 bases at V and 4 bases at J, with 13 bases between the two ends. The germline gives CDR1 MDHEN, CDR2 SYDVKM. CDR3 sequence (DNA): TGTGCCAGCATGGTAGATAGCGGCTATGGCTACACCTTC. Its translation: CASMVDSGYGYTF.

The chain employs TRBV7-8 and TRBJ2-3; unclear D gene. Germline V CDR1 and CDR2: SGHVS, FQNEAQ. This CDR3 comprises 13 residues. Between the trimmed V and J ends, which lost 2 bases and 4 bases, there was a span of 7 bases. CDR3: CASSLTVADTQYF. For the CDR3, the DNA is TGTGCCAGCAGCTTAACAGTCGCAGATACGCAGTATTTT. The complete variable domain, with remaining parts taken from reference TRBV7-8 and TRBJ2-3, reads GAGVSQSPRYKVAKRGQDVALRCDPISGHVSLFWYQQALGQGPEFLTYFQNEAQLDKSGLPSDRFFAERPEGSVSTLKIQRTQQEDSAVYLCASSLTVADTQYFGPGTRLTVL.

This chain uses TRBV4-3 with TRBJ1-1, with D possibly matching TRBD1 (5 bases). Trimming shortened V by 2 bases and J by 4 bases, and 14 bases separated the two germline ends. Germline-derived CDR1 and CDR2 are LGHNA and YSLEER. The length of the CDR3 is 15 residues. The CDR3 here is CASSQLSGEGTEAFF. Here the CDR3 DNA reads TGCGCCAGCAGCCAATTATCGGGGGAAGGCACTGAAGCTTTCTTT.

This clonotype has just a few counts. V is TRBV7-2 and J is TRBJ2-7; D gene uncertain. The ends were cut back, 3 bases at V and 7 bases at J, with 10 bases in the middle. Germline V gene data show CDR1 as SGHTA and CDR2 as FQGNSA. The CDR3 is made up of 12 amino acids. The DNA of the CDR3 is TGTGCCAGCAGCTTCTGGGCTGGGGAGCAGTACGTC. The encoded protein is CASSFWAGEQYV.

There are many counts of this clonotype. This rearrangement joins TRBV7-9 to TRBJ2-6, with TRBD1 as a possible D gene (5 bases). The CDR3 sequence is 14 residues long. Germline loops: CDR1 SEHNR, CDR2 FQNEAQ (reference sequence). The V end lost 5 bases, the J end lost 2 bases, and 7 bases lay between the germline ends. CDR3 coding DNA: TGTGCCAGCAGCCAGGACACTGGGGCCAACGTCCTGACTTTC. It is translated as CASSQDTGANVLTF.

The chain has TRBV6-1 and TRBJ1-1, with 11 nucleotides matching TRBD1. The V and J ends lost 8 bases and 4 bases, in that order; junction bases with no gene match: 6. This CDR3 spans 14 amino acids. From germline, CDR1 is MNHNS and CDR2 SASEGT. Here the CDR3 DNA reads TGTGCCAGCTATACGGACAGGGGGCTCACTGAAGCTTTCTTT. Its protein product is CASYTDRGLTEAFF.

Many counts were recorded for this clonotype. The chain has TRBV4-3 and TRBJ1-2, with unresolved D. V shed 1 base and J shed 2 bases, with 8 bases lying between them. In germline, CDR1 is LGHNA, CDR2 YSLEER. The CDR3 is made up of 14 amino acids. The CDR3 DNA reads TGCGCCAGCAGCCAAGTGGGAGGGAACTATGGCTACACCTTC. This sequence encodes CASSQVGGNYGYTF.

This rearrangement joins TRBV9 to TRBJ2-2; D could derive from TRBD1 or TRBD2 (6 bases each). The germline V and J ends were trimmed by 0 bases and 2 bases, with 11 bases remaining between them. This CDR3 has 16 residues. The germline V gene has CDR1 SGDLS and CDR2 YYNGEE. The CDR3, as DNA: TGTGCCAGCAGCGTAGAAGGGGGGCCCAACACCGGGGAGCTGTTTTTT. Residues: CASSVEGGPNTGELFF.

CDR3: CASSNPGLEETQYF. The CDR3 bases are TGTGCCAGCAGCAATCCCGGACTAGAGGAGACCCAGTACTTC. The chain combines TRBV6-2 or TRBV6-3 with TRBJ2-5; 7 bases are a match to TRBD2. Per germline, CDR1 MNHEY and CDR2 SVGEGT. CDR3 length: 14 residues. V was pared by 6 bases and J by 5 bases, with 9 bases of the junction left unmatched.

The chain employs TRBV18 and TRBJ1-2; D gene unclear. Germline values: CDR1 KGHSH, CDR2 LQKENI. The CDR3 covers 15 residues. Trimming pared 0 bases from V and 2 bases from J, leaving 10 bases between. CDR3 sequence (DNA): TGTGCCAGCTCACCACCGCCGCCAGAAAACTATGGCTACACCTTC. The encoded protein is CASSPPPPENYGYTF.

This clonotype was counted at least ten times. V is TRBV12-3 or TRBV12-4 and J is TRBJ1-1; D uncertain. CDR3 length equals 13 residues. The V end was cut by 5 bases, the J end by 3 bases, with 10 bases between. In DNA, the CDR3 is TGTGCCAGCAGTCCTGACGGGCACACTGAAGCTTTCTTT. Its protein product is CASSPDGHTEAFF.

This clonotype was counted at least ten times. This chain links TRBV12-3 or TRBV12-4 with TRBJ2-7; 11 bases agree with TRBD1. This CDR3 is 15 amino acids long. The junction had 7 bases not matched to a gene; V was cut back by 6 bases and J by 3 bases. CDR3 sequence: CASSPGQGADYEQYV. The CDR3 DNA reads TGTGCCAGCAGCCCAGGACAGGGGGCTGACTACGAGCAGTACGTC.

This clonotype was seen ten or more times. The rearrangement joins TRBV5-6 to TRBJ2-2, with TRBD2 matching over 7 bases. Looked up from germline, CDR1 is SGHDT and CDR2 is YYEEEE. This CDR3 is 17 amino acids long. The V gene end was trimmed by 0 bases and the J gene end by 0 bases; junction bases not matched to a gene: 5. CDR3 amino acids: CASSLDLAGANTGELFF. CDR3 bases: TGTGCCAGCAGCTTGGATTTGGCGGGGGCGAACACCGGGGAGCTGTTTTTT. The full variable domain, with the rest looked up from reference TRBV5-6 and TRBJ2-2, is DAGVTQSPTHLIKTRGQQVTLRCSPKSGHDTVSWYQQALGQGPQFIFQYYEEEERQRGNFPDRFSGHQFPNYSSELNVNALLLGDSALYLCASSLDLAGANTGELFFGEGSRLTVL.

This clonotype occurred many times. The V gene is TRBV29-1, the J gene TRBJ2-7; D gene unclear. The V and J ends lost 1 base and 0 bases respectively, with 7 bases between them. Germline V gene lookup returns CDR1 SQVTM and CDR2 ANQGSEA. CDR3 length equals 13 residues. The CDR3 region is CSVEATGSYEQYF. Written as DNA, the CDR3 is TGCAGCGTTGAAGCGACGGGCTCCTACGAGCAGTACTTC.

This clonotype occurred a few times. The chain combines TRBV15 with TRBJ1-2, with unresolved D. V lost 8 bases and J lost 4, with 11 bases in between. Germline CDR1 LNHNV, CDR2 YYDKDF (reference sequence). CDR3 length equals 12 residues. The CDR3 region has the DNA TGTGCCACCGCGGAGGGTGGCTATGGCTACACCTTC. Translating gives CATAEGGYGYTF.

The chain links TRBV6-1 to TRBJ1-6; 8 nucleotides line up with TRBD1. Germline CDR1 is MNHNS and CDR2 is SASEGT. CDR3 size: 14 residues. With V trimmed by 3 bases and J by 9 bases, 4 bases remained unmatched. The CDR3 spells CASSDGTGPSPLHF. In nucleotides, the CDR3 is TGTGCCAGCAGTGACGGGACAGGACCTTCACCCCTCCACTTT.

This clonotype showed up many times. The CDR3 loop reads CASTEGVGGELFF. In DNA form, the CDR3 reads TGCGCCAGCACGGAGGGAGTAGGCGGGGAGCTGTTTTTT. The rearrangement joins TRBV4-3 to TRBJ2-2; D is perhaps TRBD2 (6 bases). In germline, CDR1 is LGHNA, CDR2 YSLEER. There are 13 residues in the CDR3. Trimming took 7 bases from V and 7 from J, leaving 13 bases between them.

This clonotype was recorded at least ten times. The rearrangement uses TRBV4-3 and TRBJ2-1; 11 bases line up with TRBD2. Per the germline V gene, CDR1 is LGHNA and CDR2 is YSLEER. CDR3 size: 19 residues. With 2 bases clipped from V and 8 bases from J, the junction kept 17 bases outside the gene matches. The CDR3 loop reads CASSQSPTSGGHFLDEQFF. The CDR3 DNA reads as TGCGCCAGCAGCCAATCTCCAACTAGCGGGGGACACTTTTTAGATGAGCAGTTCTTC.

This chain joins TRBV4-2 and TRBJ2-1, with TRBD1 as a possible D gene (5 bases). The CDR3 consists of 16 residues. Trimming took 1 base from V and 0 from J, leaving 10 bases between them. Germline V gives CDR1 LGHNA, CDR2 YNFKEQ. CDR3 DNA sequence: TGTGCCAGCAGCCAAGGGGCAGGGCTCTCCTACAATGAGCAGTTCTTC. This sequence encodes CASSQGAGLSYNEQFF.

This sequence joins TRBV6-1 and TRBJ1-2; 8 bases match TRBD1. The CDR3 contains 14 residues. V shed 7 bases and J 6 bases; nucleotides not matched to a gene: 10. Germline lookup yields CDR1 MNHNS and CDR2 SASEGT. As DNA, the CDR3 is TGTGCCAGCAAGAGGGACAGGAGGTTCGATGGCTACACCTTC. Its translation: CASKRDRRFDGYTF.

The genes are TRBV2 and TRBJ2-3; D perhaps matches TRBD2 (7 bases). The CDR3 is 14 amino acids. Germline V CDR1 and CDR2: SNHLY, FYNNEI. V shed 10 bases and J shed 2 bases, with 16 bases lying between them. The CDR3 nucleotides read TGTGCCATCGCTGCGGGGGCCCACACAGATACGCAGTATTTT. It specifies CAIAAGAHTDTQYF. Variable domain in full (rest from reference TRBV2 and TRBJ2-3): EPEVTQTPSHQVTQMGQEVILRCVPISNHLYFYWYRQILGQKVEFLVSFYNNEISEKSEIFDDQFSVERPDGSNFTLKIRSTKLEDSAMYFCAIAAGAHTDTQYFGPGTRLTVL.

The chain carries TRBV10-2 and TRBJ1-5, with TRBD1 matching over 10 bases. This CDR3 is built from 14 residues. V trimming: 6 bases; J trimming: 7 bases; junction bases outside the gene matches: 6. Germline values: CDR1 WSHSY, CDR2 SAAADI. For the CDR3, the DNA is TGCGCCAGCAGCGGACAGGGGGAGGAACAGCCCCAGCATTTT. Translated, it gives CASSGQGEEQPQHF.

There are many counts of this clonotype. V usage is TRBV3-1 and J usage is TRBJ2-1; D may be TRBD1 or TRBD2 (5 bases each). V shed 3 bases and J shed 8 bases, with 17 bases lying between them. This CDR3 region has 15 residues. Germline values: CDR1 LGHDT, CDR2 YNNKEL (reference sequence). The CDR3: CASSQTGTGGDEQFF. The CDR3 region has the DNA TGTGCCAGCAGCCAGACCGGGACGGGCGGAGATGAGCAGTTCTTC.

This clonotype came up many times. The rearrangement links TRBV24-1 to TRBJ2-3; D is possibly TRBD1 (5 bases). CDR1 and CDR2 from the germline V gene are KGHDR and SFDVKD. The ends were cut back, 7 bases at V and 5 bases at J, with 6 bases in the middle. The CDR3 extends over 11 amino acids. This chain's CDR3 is CATSTGDTQYF. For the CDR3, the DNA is TGTGCCACCAGCACAGGAGATACGCAGTATTTT.

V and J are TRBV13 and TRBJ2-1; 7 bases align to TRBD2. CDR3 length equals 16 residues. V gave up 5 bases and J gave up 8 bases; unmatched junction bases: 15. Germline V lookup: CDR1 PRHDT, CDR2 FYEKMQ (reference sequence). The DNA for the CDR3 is TGTGCCAGCAGCCCCAGTGGACTAGTAGGATTCGATGAGCAGTTCTTC. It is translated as CASSPSGLVGFDEQFF.

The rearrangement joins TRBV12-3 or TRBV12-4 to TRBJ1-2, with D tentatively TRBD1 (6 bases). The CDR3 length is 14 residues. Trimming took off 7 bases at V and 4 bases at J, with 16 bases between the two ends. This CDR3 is CASIYHRASYGYTF. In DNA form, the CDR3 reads TGTGCCAGCATCTACCACAGGGCAAGCTATGGCTACACCTTC.

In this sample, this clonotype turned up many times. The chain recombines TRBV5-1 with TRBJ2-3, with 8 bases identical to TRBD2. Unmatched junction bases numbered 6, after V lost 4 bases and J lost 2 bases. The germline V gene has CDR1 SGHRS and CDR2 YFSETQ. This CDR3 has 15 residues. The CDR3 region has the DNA TGCGCCAGCAGCCTCAGCGGGGGATACACAGATACGCAGTATTTT. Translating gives CASSLSGGYTDTQYF.

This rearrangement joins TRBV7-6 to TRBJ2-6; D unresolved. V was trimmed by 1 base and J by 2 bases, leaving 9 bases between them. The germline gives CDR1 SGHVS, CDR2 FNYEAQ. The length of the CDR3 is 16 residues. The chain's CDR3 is CASSLGAVTGANVLTF. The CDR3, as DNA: TGTGCCAGCAGCTTAGGGGCAGTGACTGGGGCCAACGTCCTGACTTTC.

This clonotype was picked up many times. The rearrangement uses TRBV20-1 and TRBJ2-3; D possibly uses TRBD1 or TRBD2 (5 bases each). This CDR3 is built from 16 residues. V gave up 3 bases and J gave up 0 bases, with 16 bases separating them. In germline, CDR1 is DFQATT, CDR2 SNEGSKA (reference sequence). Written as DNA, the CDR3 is TGCAGTGCTAGCACCTGGGACCCCGAGAGCACAGATACGCAGTATTTT. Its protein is CSASTWDPESTDTQYF.

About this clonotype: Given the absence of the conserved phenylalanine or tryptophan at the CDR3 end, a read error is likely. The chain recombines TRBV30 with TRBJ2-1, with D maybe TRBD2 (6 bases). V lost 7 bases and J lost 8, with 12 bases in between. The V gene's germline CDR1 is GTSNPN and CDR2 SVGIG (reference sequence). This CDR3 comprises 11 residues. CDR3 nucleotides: TGTGCCTCCTCGAGGGAGGATGAGCAGTTCTGC. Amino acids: CASSREDEQFC.